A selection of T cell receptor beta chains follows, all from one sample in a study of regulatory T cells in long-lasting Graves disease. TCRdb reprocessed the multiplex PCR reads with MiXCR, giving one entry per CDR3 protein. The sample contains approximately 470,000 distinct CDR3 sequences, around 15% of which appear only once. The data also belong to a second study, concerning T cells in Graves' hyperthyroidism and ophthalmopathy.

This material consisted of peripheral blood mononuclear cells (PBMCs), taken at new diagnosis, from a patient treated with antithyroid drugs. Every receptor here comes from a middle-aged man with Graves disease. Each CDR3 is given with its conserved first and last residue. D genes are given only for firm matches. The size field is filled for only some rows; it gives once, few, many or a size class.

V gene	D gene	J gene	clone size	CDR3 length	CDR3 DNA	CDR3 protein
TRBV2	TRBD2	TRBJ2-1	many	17	TGTGCCAGCAGTGAGAACAGCCGAGCGGGGAAATACAATGAGCAGTTCTTC	CASSENSRAGKYNEQFF
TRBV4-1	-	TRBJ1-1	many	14	TGCGCCAGCAGCACCCGGGAGGGGGGGACTGAAGCTTTCTTT	CASSTREGGTEAFF
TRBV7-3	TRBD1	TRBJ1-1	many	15	TGTGCCAGCAGCTTGAAGGGACAGGGTAACACTGAAGCTTTCTTT	CASSLKGQGNTEAFF
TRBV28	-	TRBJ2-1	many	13	TGTGCCAGCAGTTTTTCATACGTGGGGCAGCAGTTCTTC	CASSFSYVGQQFF
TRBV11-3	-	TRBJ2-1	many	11	TGTGCCAGCAGCCGGAGCTACGAGCAGTTCTTC	CASSRSYEQFF
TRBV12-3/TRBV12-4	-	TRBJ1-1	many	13	TGTGCCAGCAGCCCGCAGATCTACACTGAAGCTTTCTTT	CASSPQIYTEAFF
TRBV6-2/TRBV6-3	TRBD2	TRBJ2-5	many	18	TGTGCCAGCAGTTACCTACCTCAGCTTAGCGGGAGCTCGGAGACCCAGTACTTC	CASSYLPQLSGSSETQYF
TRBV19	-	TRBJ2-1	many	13	TGTGCCAGTAGTGGGAACGCCTACAATGAGCAGTTCTTC	CASSGNAYNEQFF
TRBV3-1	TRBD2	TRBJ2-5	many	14	TGTGCCAGCAGCCGGCGGGGGGGCCAAGAGACCCAGTACTTC	CASSRRGGQETQYF
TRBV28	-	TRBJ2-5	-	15	TGTGCCAGCAGCCGACGTGGGGGGCTCTCAGAGACCCAGTACTTC	CASSRRGGLSETQYF
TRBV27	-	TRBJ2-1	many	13	TGTGCCAGCAGTTTAAGTCCACTTAATGAGCAGTTCTTC	CASSLSPLNEQFF
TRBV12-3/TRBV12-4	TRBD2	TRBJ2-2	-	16	TGTGCCAGCAGTTTTGGACTAGCGGCCAACACCGGGGAGCTGTTTTTT	CASSFGLAANTGELFF
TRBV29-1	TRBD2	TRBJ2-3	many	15	TGCAGCGTGGACTCTCTAGCGGAAAGCACAGATACGCAGTATTTT	CSVDSLAESTDTQYF
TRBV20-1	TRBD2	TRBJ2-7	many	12	TGCAGTGTTCTGGCGGGAGGCTACGAGCAGTACTTC	CSVLAGGYEQYF
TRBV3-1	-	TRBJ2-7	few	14	TGTGCCAGCAGCCCCTCTCCAGGGGGGATCGAGCAGTACTTC	CASSPSPGGIEQYF
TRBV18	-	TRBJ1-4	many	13	TGTGCCAGCTCACCAGGCCCAAATGAAAAACTGTTTTTT	CASSPGPNEKLFF
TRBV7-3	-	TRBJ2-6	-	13	TGTGCCAGCGAGGGAGCTGGGGCCAACGTCCTGACTTTC	CASEGAGANVLTF
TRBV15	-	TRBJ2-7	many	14	TGTGCCACCAGCGGGATACGTTTAGAGAGCGAGCAGTACTTC	CATSGIRLESEQYF
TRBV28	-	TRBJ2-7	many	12	TGTGCCAGCAGTTTAGGGCAATTGCAGCAGTACTTC	CASSLGQLQQYF
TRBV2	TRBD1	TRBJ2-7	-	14	TGTGCCAGCAGTCCGGGACAGCCCTCCTACGAGCAGTACTTC	CASSPGQPSYEQYF
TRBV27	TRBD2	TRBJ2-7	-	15	TGTGCCAGCAGTTTGAAGCTAGCGGCGTCTCGAGAGCAGTACTTC	CASSLKLAASREQYF
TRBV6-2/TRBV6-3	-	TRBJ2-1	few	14	TGTGCCAGCAGTTTCTTTAACAGGAACAATGAGCAGTTCTTC	CASSFFNRNNEQFF
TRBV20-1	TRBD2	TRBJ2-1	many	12	TGCAGTGCCAAAGCGGGAGTCAATGAGCAGTTCTTC	CSAKAGVNEQFF
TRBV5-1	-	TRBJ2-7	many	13	TGCGCCAGCAGCTTCTCAGTCGCCTACGAGCAGTACTTC	CASSFSVAYEQYF
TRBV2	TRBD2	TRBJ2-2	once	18	TGTGCCAGCAGTGGACTAGCGGGAGGGCCTGGGAGAACCGGGGAGCTGTTTTTT	CASSGLAGGPGRTGELFF
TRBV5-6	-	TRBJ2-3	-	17	TGTGCCAGCAGCTTGGCACTCGGGTTGGGGCCCACAGATACGCAGTATTTT	CASSLALGLGPTDTQYF
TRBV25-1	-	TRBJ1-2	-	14	TGTGCCAGCAGTAGGGGGACAACCATGGATGGCTACACCTTC	CASSRGTTMDGYTF
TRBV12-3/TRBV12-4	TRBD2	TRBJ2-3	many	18	TGTGCCAGCAGTTTAAGGCGACTAGCGGGAGGAAACACAGATACGCAGTATTTT	CASSLRRLAGGNTDTQYF
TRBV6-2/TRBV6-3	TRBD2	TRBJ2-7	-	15	TGTGCCAGCAAGGAAGCGGGACTAGCGGCCTACGAGCAGTACTTC	CASKEAGLAAYEQYF
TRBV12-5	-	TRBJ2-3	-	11	TGTGCTAGTCGCAGGGCAGATACGCAGTATTTT	CASRRADTQYF
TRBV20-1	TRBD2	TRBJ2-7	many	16	TGCAGTGCTAGTCTAATAGCGGGAGGAGCCAAGCACGAGCAGTACTTC	CSASLIAGGAKHEQYF
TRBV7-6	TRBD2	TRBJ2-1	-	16	TGTGCCAGCAGCCATTCTAGCGGGAGGGCCATCAATGAGCAGTTCTTC	CASSHSSGRAINEQFF
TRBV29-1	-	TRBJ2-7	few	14	TGCAGCGTTGAAGTTCAGGGGCGCGGATACGAGCAGTACTTC	CSVEVQGRGYEQYF
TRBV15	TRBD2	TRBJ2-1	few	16	TGTGCCATCAGCAGAGGACACAGCGGGAGCAGGGATGAGCAGTTCTTC	CAISRGHSGSRDEQFF
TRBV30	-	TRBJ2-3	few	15	TGTGCCTGGAGTGTACTTAGGGGGTTCGGAGATACGCAGTATTTT	CAWSVLRGFGDTQYF
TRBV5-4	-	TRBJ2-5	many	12	TGTGCCAGCAGCGCAGGGAGAGAGACCCAGTACTTC	CASSAGRETQYF
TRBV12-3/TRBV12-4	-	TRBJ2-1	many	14	TGTGCCAGCAGTTTAGTGGAAACTTTGGGTGAGCAGTTCTTC	CASSLVETLGEQFF
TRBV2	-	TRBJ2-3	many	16	TGTGCCAGCAGTGGTCCGGCGGAATCTGGCACAGATACGCAGTATTTT	CASSGPAESGTDTQYF
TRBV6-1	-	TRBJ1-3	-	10	TGTGCCAGCAGATCCGGCGGGGTCTATTTT	CASRSGGVYF